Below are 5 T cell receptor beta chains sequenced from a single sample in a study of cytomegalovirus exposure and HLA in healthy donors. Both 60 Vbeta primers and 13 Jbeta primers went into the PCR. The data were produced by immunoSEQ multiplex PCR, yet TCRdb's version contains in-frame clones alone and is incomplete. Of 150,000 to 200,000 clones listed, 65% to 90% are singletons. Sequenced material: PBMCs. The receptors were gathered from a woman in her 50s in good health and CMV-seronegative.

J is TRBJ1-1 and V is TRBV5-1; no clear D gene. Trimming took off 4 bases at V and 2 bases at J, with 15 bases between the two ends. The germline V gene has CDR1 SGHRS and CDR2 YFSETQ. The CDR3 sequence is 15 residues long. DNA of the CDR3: TGCGCCAGCAGCCCGAACCCAGAGGTAAACACTGAAGCTTTCTTT. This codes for CASSPNPEVNTEAFF.

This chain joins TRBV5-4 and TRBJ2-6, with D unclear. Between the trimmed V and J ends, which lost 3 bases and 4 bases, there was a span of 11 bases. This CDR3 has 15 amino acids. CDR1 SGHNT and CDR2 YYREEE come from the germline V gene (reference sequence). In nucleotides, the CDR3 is TGTGCCAGCAGCTCAGCAGGATCAGGGGCCAACGTCCTGACTTTC. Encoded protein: CASSSAGSGANVLTF.

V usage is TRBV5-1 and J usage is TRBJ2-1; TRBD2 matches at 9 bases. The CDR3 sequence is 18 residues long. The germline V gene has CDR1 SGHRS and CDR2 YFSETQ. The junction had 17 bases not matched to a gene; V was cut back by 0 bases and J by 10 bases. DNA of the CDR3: TGCGCCAGCAGCTTGGTCTTAGCGGGAGTCGCTAGGCCATGGGAGCAGTTCTTC. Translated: CASSLVLAGVARPWEQFF.

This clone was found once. The CDR3: CASSIQLLAGGGYEQYF. CDR3 nucleotides: TGTGCCAGCAGTATTCAATTACTAGCGGGAGGGGGGTACGAGCAGTACTTC. The chain couples TRBV28 to TRBJ2-7; 13 bases align to TRBD2. Germline V CDR1 and CDR2: MDHEN, SYDVKM. This CDR3 spans 17 amino acids. The J segment lost 4 bases and the V segment lost 5 bases, leaving 11 bases of the junction unmatched.

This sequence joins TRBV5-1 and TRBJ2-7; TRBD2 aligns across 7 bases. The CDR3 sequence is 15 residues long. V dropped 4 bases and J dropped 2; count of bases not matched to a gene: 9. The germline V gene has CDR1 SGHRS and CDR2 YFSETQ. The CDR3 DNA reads TGCGCCAGCAGCGCAGCTAGCGGCCCGACCTACGAGCAGTACTTC. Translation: CASSAASGPTYEQYF.